These T cell receptor beta chains were read from a single sample in a study of cytomegalovirus exposure and HLA in healthy donors. The assay was immunoSEQ multiplex PCR, and TCRdb's table has in-frame clones only and misses some. The sample lists around 180,000 clones; approximately 85% were seen once. The sequencing sample was made of PBMCs. The receptors come from a woman younger than 35 in good health and CMV-seronegative. Both conserved end residues are part of each CDR3. The D gene is left open where the match is weak. Size tells how often a clone was seen (once, few, many) or the class of an expanded clone, and some rows leave it out.

TRBV6-5	TRBD2	TRBJ2-5	NA	CASSYSYRLAQETQYF	TGTGCCAGCAGTTACTCTTACAGACTAGCGCAAGAGACCCAGTACTTC
TRBV27	TRBD1	TRBJ2-1	NA	CASSFNRGNEQFF	TGTGCCAGCAGTTTCAACAGGGGCAATGAGCAGTTCTTC
TRBV19	TRBD1	TRBJ1-3	NA	CASTRDRVLAGNTIYF	TGTGCCAGTACCCGGGACAGGGTACTGGCTGGAAACACCATATATTTT
TRBV4-2	TRBD1	TRBJ2-1	few	CASSQDQGVKQFF	TGTGCCAGCAGCCAAGATCAGGGGGTTAAGCAGTTCTTC
TRBV7-9	TRBD1	TRBJ1-1	few	CASSPTGEAFF	TGTGCCAGCAGCCCGACAGGGGAAGCTTTCTTT
TRBV25-1	NA	TRBJ1-1	NA	CASSLSRGVNTEAFF	TGTGCCAGCAGCCTATCCAGGGGCGTGAACACTGAAGCTTTCTTT
TRBV4-1	NA	TRBJ2-5	NA	CASSDTGSQETQYF	TGCGCCAGCAGCGATACGGGATCTCAAGAGACCCAGTACTTC
TRBV27	TRBD1	TRBJ1-4	NA	CASSRQGDEKLFF	TGTGCCAGCAGTCGACAGGGGGACGAAAAACTGTTTTTT
TRBV7-9	NA	TRBJ2-7	NA	CASSQDSSYEQYF	TGTGCCAGCAGCCAGGACAGCTCCTACGAGCAGTACTTC
TRBV18	NA	TRBJ1-1	NA	CASSPQQGSAFF	TGTGCCAGCTCACCACAACAGGGATCAGCTTTCTTT
TRBV6-6	NA	TRBJ1-6	NA	CATNTVSYNSPLHF	TGTGCCACCAACACAGTATCCTATAATTCACCCCTCCACTTT
TRBV28	TRBD2	TRBJ2-7	NA	CASGGGSGDVYEQYF	TGTGCCAGCGGGGGGGGTAGCGGGGACGTATACGAGCAGTACTTC
TRBV9	TRBD2	TRBJ2-3	NA	CASSRGDSGGAKDTQYF	TGTGCCAGCAGCCGCGGGGATAGCGGGGGGGCAAAAGATACGCAGTATTTT
TRBV6-1	NA	TRBJ1-1	few	CASSENRVTEAFF	TGTGCCAGCAGCGAAAACAGGGTAACTGAAGCTTTCTTT
TRBV4-2	NA	TRBJ2-2	NA	CASSQDSAGRGTGELFF	TGTGCCAGCAGCCAAGATAGTGCGGGTAGGGGGACCGGGGAGCTGTTTTTT
TRBV6-1	TRBD1	TRBJ1-1	NA	CASSGGQVGTEAFF	TGTGCCAGCAGTGGGGGACAGGTGGGCACTGAAGCTTTCTTT
TRBV4-1	NA	TRBJ1-6	NA	CASSQEEGVYNSPLHF	TGCGCCAGCAGCCAAGAGGAAGGGGTTTATAATTCACCCCTCCACTTT
TRBV6-1	TRBD1	TRBJ1-4	NA	CASSEGTGFEKLFF	TGTGCCAGCAGTGAAGGGACAGGGTTTGAAAAACTGTTTTTT
TRBV27	NA	TRBJ2-3	NA	CASSLLETVTDTQYF	TGTGCCAGCAGTCTATTGGAGACCGTCACAGATACGCAGTATTTT
TRBV7-7	TRBD1	TRBJ2-7	NA	CASSPGRGTGGLAYEQYF	TGTGCCAGCAGCCCAGGTAGAGGGACAGGGGGCTTGGCCTACGAGCAGTACTTC
TRBV6-1	TRBD1	TRBJ2-6	NA	CASSETGGSGANVLTF	TGTGCCAGCAGTGAGACAGGGGGCTCTGGGGCCAACGTCCTGACTTTC
TRBV2	TRBD1	TRBJ2-7	few	CASSEWDRGYEQYF	TGTGCCAGCAGTGAGTGGGACAGGGGTTACGAGCAGTACTTC
TRBV6-5	TRBD1	TRBJ1-5	NA	CASRRTGESVQPQHF	TGTGCCAGCAGACGTACAGGGGAGTCAGTTCAGCCCCAGCATTTT
TRBV4-1	NA	TRBJ1-2	NA	CASSQDWRQVLGYGYTF	TGCGCCAGCAGCCAAGATTGGAGGCAGGTTCTTGGCTATGGCTACACCTTC
TRBV4-2	TRBD2	TRBJ2-7	NA	CASSQVRFSGNYEQYF	TGTGCCAGCAGCCAAGTACGATTTAGCGGGAACTACGAGCAGTACTTC
TRBV5-1	TRBD2	TRBJ2-3	NA	CASSLDLAGGTDTQYF	TGCGCCAGCAGCTTGGACCTAGCGGGGGGCACAGATACGCAGTATTTT
TRBV5-1	NA	TRBJ2-5	NA	CASSLGPQETQYF	TGCGCCAGCAGCTTGGGTCCACAAGAGACCCAGTACTTC
TRBV6-5	TRBD1	TRBJ2-3	NA	CASKRQGPDTQYF	TGTGCCAGCAAGCGACAGGGGCCAGATACGCAGTATTTT
TRBV6-1	NA	TRBJ1-1	NA	CASGTGDKRTEAFF	TGTGCCAGCGGAACCGGGGACAAGAGGACTGAAGCTTTCTTT
TRBV5-4	TRBD2	TRBJ2-3	NA	CASSPRREGRGTDTQYF	TGTGCCAGCAGCCCAAGGCGGGAGGGCCGAGGAACAGATACGCAGTATTTT
TRBV10-3	NA	TRBJ2-5	NA	CAISAAQRRETQYF	TGTGCCATCAGTGCAGCGCAGAGGCGAGAGACCCAGTACTTC
TRBV6-6	NA	TRBJ2-1	NA	CASSPLGDEQFF	TGTGCCAGCAGCCCACTAGGCGATGAGCAGTTCTTC
TRBV19	TRBD1	TRBJ1-4	NA	CASRRQGPTNEKLFF	TGTGCCAGTAGGCGACAGGGGCCAACTAATGAAAAACTGTTTTTT
TRBV6-4	NA	TRBJ1-2	NA	CASSPARGYGYTF	TGTGCCAGCAGTCCCGCCCGGGGCTATGGCTACACCTTC
TRBV7-2	NA	TRBJ1-1	NA	CASSLVGGGTEAFF	TGTGCCAGCAGCTTAGTAGGGGGGGGCACTGAAGCTTTCTTT
TRBV27	NA	TRBJ1-5	few	CASSFSRGLLSNQPQHF	TGTGCCAGCAGTTTCTCTCGGGGGTTGTTGAGCAATCAGCCCCAGCATTTT
TRBV5-1	NA	TRBJ2-1	NA	CASSGMDSRTNEQFF	TGCGCCAGCAGCGGGATGGACAGCCGAACCAATGAGCAGTTCTTC
TRBV14	TRBD2	TRBJ2-2	NA	CASSQVNGRGTGELFF	TGTGCCAGCAGCCAAGTTAACGGGAGGGGAACCGGGGAGCTGTTTTTT
TRBV5-1	NA	TRBJ2-2	NA	CASSQRLPNRPNTGELFF	TGCGCCAGCAGCCAAAGATTGCCCAACAGGCCGAACACCGGGGAGCTGTTTTTT
TRBV10-2	NA	TRBJ1-2	NA	CASSDSPRDGYTF	TGCGCCAGCAGTGATAGCCCTCGGGATGGCTACACCTTC
TRBV5-1	TRBD2	TRBJ2-2	NA	CASSLGLAGGREGLVELFF	TGCGCCAGCAGCCTCGGATTAGCGGGGGGGCGCGAAGGACTTGTGGAGCTGTTTTTT
TRBV7-9	NA	TRBJ1-4	NA	CASSLDGGLGLFF	TGTGCCAGCAGCTTAGACGGGGGGTTGGGACTGTTTTTT
TRBV25-1	TRBD1	TRBJ1-1	NA	CASKGTESIAEAFF	TGTGCCAGCAAGGGGACAGAGTCTATTGCTGAAGCTTTCTTT
TRBV7-9	TRBD2	TRBJ2-3	NA	CASSLDLAGLTDTQYF	TGTGCCAGCAGCTTAGATTTAGCGGGATTAACAGATACGCAGTATTTT
TRBV2	NA	TRBJ1-2	NA	CASSERGTDRIYF	TGTGCCAGCAGTGAAAGGGGTACCGACAGGATTTACTTC
TRBV21-1	NA	TRBJ2-3	many	CASSKLGDSTDTQYF	TGTGCCAGCAGCAAATTGGGCGACAGCACAGATACGCAGTATTTT
TRBV9	NA	TRBJ1-2	NA	CASSVGGVDRSYTF	TGTGCCAGCAGCGTAGGGGGGGTTGATCGGAGCTACACCTTC
TRBV4-1	TRBD1	TRBJ1-2	few	CASSHRDSQDYGYTF	TGCGCCAGCAGCCACAGGGACAGCCAAGACTATGGCTACACCTTC
TRBV6-1	TRBD2	TRBJ2-7	NA	CASSEHERGGPYEQYF	TGTGCCAGCAGTGAACACGAGCGGGGGGGCCCCTACGAGCAGTACTTC
TRBV27	NA	TRBJ2-6	NA	CASSLFGSSGANVLTF	TGTGCCAGCAGTTTATTTGGGAGCTCTGGGGCCAACGTCCTGACTTTC
TRBV25-1	NA	TRBJ1-2	once	CASSEFDSLGYTF	TGTGCCAGCAGTGAATTCGACTCCCTTGGCTACACCTTC
TRBV7-2	TRBD2	TRBJ2-7	NA	CASSLAGLAGTYEQYF	TGTGCCAGCAGCTTGGCCGGACTAGCGGGGACCTACGAGCAGTACTTC
TRBV27	TRBD1	TRBJ2-5	NA	CASSPLIPGTGHQETQYF	TGTGCCAGCAGTCCACTTATTCCCGGGACAGGGCATCAAGAGACCCAGTACTTC
TRBV15	TRBD1	TRBJ1-1	few	CATRRDRGGLEAFF	TGTGCCACCAGGAGGGACAGGGGAGGTTTGGAAGCTTTCTTT
TRBV9	TRBD1	TRBJ2-1	NA	CASSVGDRSPYNEQFF	TGTGCCAGCAGCGTAGGGGACAGATCTCCCTACAATGAGCAGTTCTTC